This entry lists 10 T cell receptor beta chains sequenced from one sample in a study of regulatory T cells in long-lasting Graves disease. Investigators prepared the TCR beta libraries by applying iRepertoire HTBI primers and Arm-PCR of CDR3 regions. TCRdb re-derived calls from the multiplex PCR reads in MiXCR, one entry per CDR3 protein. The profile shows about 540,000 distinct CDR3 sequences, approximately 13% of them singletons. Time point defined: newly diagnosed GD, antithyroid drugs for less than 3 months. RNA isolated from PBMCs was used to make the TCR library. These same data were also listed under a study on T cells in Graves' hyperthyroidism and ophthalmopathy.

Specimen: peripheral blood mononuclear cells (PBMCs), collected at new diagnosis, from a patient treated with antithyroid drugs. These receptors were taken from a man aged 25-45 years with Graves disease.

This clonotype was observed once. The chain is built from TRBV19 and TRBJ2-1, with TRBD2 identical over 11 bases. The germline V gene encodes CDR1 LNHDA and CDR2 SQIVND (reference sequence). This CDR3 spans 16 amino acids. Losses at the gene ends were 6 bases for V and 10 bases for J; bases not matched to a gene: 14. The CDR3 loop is CASSSTLAGGNREQFF. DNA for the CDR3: TGTGCCAGTAGCAGCACTCTAGCGGGAGGCAACCGGGAGCAGTTCTTC. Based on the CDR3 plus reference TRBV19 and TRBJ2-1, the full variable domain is DGGITQSPKYLFRKEGQNVTLSCEQNLNHDAMYWYRQDPGQGLRLIYYSQIVNDFQKGDIAEGYSVSREKKESFPLTVTSAQKNPTAFYLCASSSTLAGGNREQFFGPGTRLTVL.

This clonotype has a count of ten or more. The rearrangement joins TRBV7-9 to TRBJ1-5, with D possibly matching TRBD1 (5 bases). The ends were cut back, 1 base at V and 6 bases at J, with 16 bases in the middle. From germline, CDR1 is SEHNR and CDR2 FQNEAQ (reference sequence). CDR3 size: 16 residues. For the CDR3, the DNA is TGTGCCAGCAGCTTAGTTGGCGGGCAGGGTAGTCAGCCCCAGCATTTT. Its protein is CASSLVGGQGSQPQHF.

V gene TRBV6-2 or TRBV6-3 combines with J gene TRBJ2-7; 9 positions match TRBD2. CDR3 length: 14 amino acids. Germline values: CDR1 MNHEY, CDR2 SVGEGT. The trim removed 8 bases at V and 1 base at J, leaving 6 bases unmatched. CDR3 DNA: TGTGCCAGCTCATCAGCGGGAGGATCCTACGAGCAGTACTTC. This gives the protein CASSSAGGSYEQYF.

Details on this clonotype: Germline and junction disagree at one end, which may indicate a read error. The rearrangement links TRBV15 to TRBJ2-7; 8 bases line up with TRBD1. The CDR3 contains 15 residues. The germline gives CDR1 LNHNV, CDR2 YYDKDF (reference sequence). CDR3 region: CATSKPGTGYYGQYF. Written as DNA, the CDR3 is TGTGCCACCAGCAAACCCGGGACAGGCTACTACGGGCAGTACTTC.

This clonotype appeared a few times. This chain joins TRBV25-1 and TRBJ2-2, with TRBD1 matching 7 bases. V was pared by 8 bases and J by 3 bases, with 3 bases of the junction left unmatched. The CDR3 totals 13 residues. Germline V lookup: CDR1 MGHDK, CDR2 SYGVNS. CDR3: CASGQGDTGELFF. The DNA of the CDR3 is TGTGCCAGCGGGCAGGGGGACACCGGGGAGCTGTTTTTT.

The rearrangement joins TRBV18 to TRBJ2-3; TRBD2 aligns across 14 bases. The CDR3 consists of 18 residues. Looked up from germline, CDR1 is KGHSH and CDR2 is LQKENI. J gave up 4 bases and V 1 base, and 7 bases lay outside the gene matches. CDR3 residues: CASSPLGLAGGLADTQYF. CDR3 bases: TGTGCCAGCTCACCACTTGGACTAGCGGGAGGTTTGGCAGATACGCAGTATTTT.

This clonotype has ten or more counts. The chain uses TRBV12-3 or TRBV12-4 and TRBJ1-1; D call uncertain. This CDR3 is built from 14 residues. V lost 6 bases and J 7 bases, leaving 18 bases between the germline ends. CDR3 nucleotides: TGTGCCAGCAGCCTCAACGCCGCGCGGGGTGAAGCTTTCTTT. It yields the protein CASSLNAARGEAFF.

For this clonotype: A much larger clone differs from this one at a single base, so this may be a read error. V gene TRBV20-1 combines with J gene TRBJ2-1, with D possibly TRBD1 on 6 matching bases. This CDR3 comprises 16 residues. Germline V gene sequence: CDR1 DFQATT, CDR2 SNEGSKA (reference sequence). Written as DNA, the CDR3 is TGCAGTGCTAGAGATTTAACAGGGTCTTGGTACAGTGAGCAGTTCTTC. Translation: CSARDLTGSWYSEQFF.

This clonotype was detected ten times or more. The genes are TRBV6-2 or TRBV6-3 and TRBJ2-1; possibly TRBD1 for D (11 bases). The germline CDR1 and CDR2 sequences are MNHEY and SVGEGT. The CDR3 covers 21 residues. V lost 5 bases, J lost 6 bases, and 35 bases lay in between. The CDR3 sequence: CASSEHWDRGRTSGRGNEQFF. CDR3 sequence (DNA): TGTGCCAGCAGTGAACATTGGGACAGGGGGAGGACTAGCGGACGCGGCAATGAGCAGTTCTTC.

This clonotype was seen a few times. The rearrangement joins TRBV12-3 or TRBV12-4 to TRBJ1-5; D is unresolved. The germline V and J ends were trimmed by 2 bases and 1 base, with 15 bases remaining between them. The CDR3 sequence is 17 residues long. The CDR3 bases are TGTGCCAGCAGTTTACGGCTAACCGGTAGGAGCAATCAGCCCCAGCATTTT. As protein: CASSLRLTGRSNQPQHF.